This T cell receptor (beta chain) was captured in a study of blood T cell repertoires in COVID-19. Study summary: There were acute and convalescent COVID-19 samples, and they came from the United States, Italy and Spain. PBMCs, B-cell-depleted T cells, or T cells provided the cDNA or gDNA that made up the material.

Authors' analysis steps: Amplification with reference gene primers provided the estimates of nucleated cell counts. The repertoire was sequenced with immunoSEQ multiplex PCR; TCRdb's copy has only in-frame clones and lacks some. V and J calls and clone size are copied from that table; D and trimming were computed from the DNA. The data show around 300,000 clones, approximately 91% seen once. The CDR3 sequence is 18 residues long. Germline trimming cut 0 bases from V and 4 bases from J; bases unmatched to any gene: 14. CDR1 and CDR2 from the germline V gene are LGHNA and YNFKEQ. The TCR originated in a man aged 45-65 years with acute or convalescent COVID-19. This chain connects TRBV4-2 to TRBJ1-1; 7 positions agree with TRBD1. The specimen sequenced was peripheral blood. This chain's CDR3 is CASSQDSGAGGSATEAFF. The CDR3 region has the DNA TGTGCCAGCAGCCAAGATTCCGGCGCAGGGGGATCGGCCACTGAAGCTTTCTTT.